Listed here are 10 T cell receptor beta chains from one sample, sequenced in a study of blood T cell repertoires in COVID-19. Some clones are missing from TCRdb's copy, which holds only in-frame ones; the method was immunoSEQ multiplex PCR. The table has some 31,000 clones, roughly 90% seen once; the top ten hold roughly an eighth. Material for sequencing was peripheral blood. These receptors were collected from a human donor with active COVID-19. The donor label of this sample is uncertain.

Here the CDR3 DNA reads TGTGCCAGCAGCCAACAACAGAACTATGGCTACACCTTC. Translation: CASSQQQNYGYTF. The rearrangement uses TRBV14 and TRBJ1-2, with D hard to call. This CDR3 is built from 13 residues. Germline assignment: CDR1 SGHDN and CDR2 FVKESK. Trimming took off 2 bases at V and 2 bases at J, with 6 bases between the two ends.

The chain employs TRBV19 and TRBJ1-1; D uncertain. Germline CDR1 is LNHDA and CDR2 is SQIVND (reference sequence). This CDR3 contains 15 residues. The germline V and J ends were trimmed by 5 bases and 3 bases, with 16 bases remaining between them. CDR3 amino acids: CASSATMTTYTEAFF. CDR3 bases: TGTGCCAGTAGTGCCACGATGACAACTTACACTGAAGCTTTCTTT.

The chain links TRBV15 to TRBJ1-6; 7 bases are shared with TRBD1. With V trimmed by 4 bases and J by 9 bases, 9 bases remained unmatched. The CDR3 is made up of 15 amino acids. Per germline, CDR1 LNHNV and CDR2 YYDKDF (reference sequence). The CDR3, as DNA: TGTGCCACCAGCACAGGGACAGCGCCCAGTTCACCCCTCCACTTT. The encoded protein is CATSTGTAPSSPLHF.

This clone was seen more than once but under ten times. The chain carries TRBV6-2 or TRBV6-3 and TRBJ1-5, with 7 bases aligning to TRBD1. Germline CDR1 and CDR2: MNHEY and SVGEGT. After removal of 7 bases from V and 1 base from J, the junction contained 10 bases not matched to a gene. The CDR3 covers 16 residues. CDR3: CASNPGGLGSNQPQHF. The CDR3 region has the DNA TGTGCCAGCAACCCAGGGGGTTTGGGCAGCAATCAGCCCCAGCATTTT.

The genes are TRBV7-2 and TRBJ2-5; 8 nucleotides line up with TRBD2. The V segment lost 3 bases and the J segment 5 bases; nucleotides outside the gene matches: 5. The CDR3 is made up of 14 amino acids. Germline-derived CDR1 and CDR2 are SGHTA and FQGNSA. The CDR3 bases are TGTGCCAGCAGCTTCGGGGGGGGTTCGGAGACCCAGTACTTC. It is translated as CASSFGGGSETQYF.

V is TRBV7-8 and J is TRBJ2-2; D perhaps matches TRBD2 (6 bases). Trimming shortened V by 5 bases and J by 1 base, and 17 bases separated the two germline ends. The CDR3 totals 17 residues. The germline V gene encodes CDR1 SGHVS and CDR2 FQNEAQ. The CDR3 sequence is CASSPYLGGVNTGELFF. The CDR3 DNA sequence: TGTGCCAGCAGCCCGTATTTAGGCGGGGTGAACACCGGGGAGCTGTTTTTT. The full variable domain, with the rest looked up from reference TRBV7-8 and TRBJ2-2, is GAGVSQSPRYKVAKRGQDVALRCDPISGHVSLFWYQQALGQGPEFLTYFQNEAQLDKSGLPSDRFFAERPEGSVSTLKIQRTQQEDSAVYLCASSPYLGGVNTGELFFGEGSRLTVL.

The rearrangement joins TRBV27 to TRBJ2-5, with D perhaps matching TRBD1 (6 bases). CDR1 is MNHEY and CDR2 is SMNVEV in the germline V gene (reference sequence). The V gene lost 0 bases and the J gene lost 5 bases, with 19 bases spanning the gap. This CDR3 region has 17 residues. CDR3 DNA: TGTGCCAGCAGTTTATCTGGGGCGAGGCAGGGGCGGGAGACCCAGTACTTC. Residues: CASSLSGARQGRETQYF.

The chain has TRBV28 and TRBJ2-1; 13 bases fit TRBD2. The CDR3 extends over 15 amino acids. Germline assignment: CDR1 MDHEN and CDR2 SYDVKM. V trimming: 6 bases; J trimming: 5 bases; junction bases outside the gene matches: 4. CDR3 sequence: CASRPTSGGNNEQFF. In DNA, the CDR3 is TGTGCCAGCAGACCGACTAGCGGGGGGAACAATGAGCAGTTCTTC. The entire variable domain, with the rest obtained from reference TRBV28 and TRBJ2-1, is as follows: DVKVTQSSRYLVKRTGEKVFLECVQDMDHENMFWYRQDPGLGLRLIYFSYDVKMKEKGDIPEGYSVSREKKERFSLILESASTNQTSMYLCASRPTSGGNNEQFFGPGTRLTVL.

This chain uses TRBV5-5 with TRBJ1-5, with 7 bases aligning to TRBD1. The germline V gene has CDR1 SGHKS and CDR2 YYEKEE (reference sequence). Trimming removed 3 bases from V and 0 bases from J; junction bases left unmatched: 6. This CDR3 is built from 16 residues. The CDR3 sequence is CASSSDRPYSNQPQHF. CDR3 nucleotides: TGTGCCAGCAGCTCGGACAGGCCGTATAGCAATCAGCCCCAGCATTTT.

This chain joins TRBV2 and TRBJ2-5; perhaps TRBD2 as D (7 bases). This CDR3 is built from 13 residues. The ends were cut back, 8 bases at V and 1 base at J, with 11 bases in the middle. Germline CDR1 SNHLY, CDR2 FYNNEI. The DNA for the CDR3 is TGTGCCAGCGAGGGGGGGTTCCAAGAGACCCAGTACTTC. Residues: CASEGGFQETQYF.